This T cell receptor beta chain was found in a study of CD8+ T cells in alopecia areata. Isolated RNA was reverse transcribed into cDNA used as the sequencing template. Produced via immunoSEQ multiplex PCR; TCRdb's table is partial and in-frame only. Here the sample spans 25,000 or so clones, 40% to 60% being singletons. This CDR3 comprises 15 residues. Germline V gene sequence: CDR1 SGHAT, CDR2 FQNNGV. Germline trimming cut 6 bases from V and 2 bases from J; bases unmatched to any gene: 7. Findings and limits, study-wide: Scalp lesions, especially in alopecia totalis/universalis, had higher clonality than normal scalp. Normal skin contains resident alphabeta T cells, and these are also sequenced in scalp samples. Mouse data revealed clearer TCR sharing than patient data did, a gap possibly tied to HLA.

Comments on this clone: Its specificity is not known.

The sample comprised NKG2D-high CD8+ T cells sorted from blood. The receptor comes from a human donor with alopecia areata. V usage is TRBV11-2 and J usage is TRBJ2-5, with 9 bases aligning to TRBD2. In DNA form, the CDR3 reads TGTGCCAGCAGGGCGACTAGCGGATCTCAAGAGACCCAGTACTTC. This encodes CASRATSGSQETQYF.